The rows below give T cell receptor beta chains drawn from one sample of a study of blood T cell repertoires in COVID-19. Sequenced by immunoSEQ multiplex PCR; TCRdb stores in-frame clones only, minus some. Among approximately 170,000 clones, around 80% were seen once, and the ten largest hold around 15%. Input material: peripheral blood. Source of these receptors: a woman in her 70s with COVID-19, enrolled during active disease. CDR3s include the opening cysteine and the closing phenylalanine or tryptophan. The D gene is left open where the match is weak. The size field is filled for only some rows; it gives once, few, many or a size class.

j_call v_call clone_size d_call cdr3_aa cdr3_nt
TRBJ2-2 TRBV2 . . CASKKGPAAGELFF TGTGCCAGCAAGAAAGGCCCGGCGGCCGGGGAGCTGTTTTTT
TRBJ1-3 TRBV5-6 . . CASSLTGSYGNTIYF TGTGCCAGCAGCTTGACGGGGTCGTATGGAAACACCATATATTTT
TRBJ1-3 TRBV30 . TRBD1 CAWSPTGRPGNTIYF TGTGCCTGGAGCCCGACAGGGAGGCCAGGAAACACCATATATTTT
TRBJ1-5 TRBV28 . TRBD1 CASSSGTGYSGQPQHF TGTGCCAGCAGTTCGGGGACAGGGTATTCAGGTCAGCCCCAGCATTTT
TRBJ2-7 TRBV6-2/TRBV6-3 . TRBD2 CASSRASLAGDSYEQYF TGTGCCAGCAGCCGAGCATCACTAGCGGGAGACTCCTACGAGCAGTACTTC
TRBJ1-1 TRBV12-3/TRBV12-4 . . CASTTRYTEAFF TGTGCCAGCACGACTCGGTACACTGAAGCTTTCTTT
TRBJ1-1 TRBV30 . . CAWGGDVEAFF TGTGCCTGGGGTGGAGACGTGGAGGCTTTCTTT
TRBJ2-2 TRBV6-2/TRBV6-3 . TRBD1 CASSPRDSAGPGELFF TGTGCCAGCAGTCCCCGGGACAGTGCAGGGCCCGGGGAGCTGTTTTTT
TRBJ2-2 TRBV5-1 . . CASSLGGLNTGELFF TGCGCCAGCAGCTTGGGGGGACTGAACACCGGGGAGCTGTTTTTT
TRBJ2-2 TRBV9 . . CASSRGQAPGELFF TGTGCCAGCAGCCGGGGACAAGCCCCCGGGGAGCTGTTTTTT
TRBJ2-3 TRBV5-1 . TRBD1 CASTRDRETDTQYF TGCGCCAGCACACGGGACAGGGAAACAGATACGCAGTATTTT
TRBJ1-1 TRBV28 . TRBD1 CASSSPGQGSLNTEAFF TGTGCCAGCAGTTCTCCGGGACAGGGTAGTCTGAACACTGAAGCTTTCTTT
TRBJ1-1 TRBV7-2 . . CASSRNTGPAFF TGTGCCAGCAGCCGTAATACAGGCCCCGCTTTCTTT
TRBJ1-4 TRBV6-5 . TRBD1 CASRINRGRQEKLFF TGTGCCAGCAGAATTAACAGGGGGCGCCAAGAAAAACTGTTTTTT
TRBJ1-5 TRBV19 . . CASSPVWGDQPQHF TGTGCCAGTAGTCCCGTTTGGGGGGATCAGCCCCAGCATTTT
TRBJ2-3 TRBV30 . TRBD2 CAWSVEAGVADTQYF TGTGCCTGGAGTGTCGAAGCGGGGGTTGCAGATACGCAGTATTTT
TRBJ1-2 TRBV10-3 . TRBD1 CAISASGQGGGYTF TGTGCCATCAGTGCCTCAGGACAGGGGGGAGGCTACACCTTC
TRBJ2-2 TRBV5-6 . . CASSSWNRPTGELFF TGTGCCAGCAGCTCCTGGAACAGACCCACCGGGGAGCTGTTTTTT
TRBJ2-1 TRBV2 once . CASREQGVSYNEQFF TGTGCCAGCAGGGAACAGGGTGTTTCCTACAATGAGCAGTTCTTC